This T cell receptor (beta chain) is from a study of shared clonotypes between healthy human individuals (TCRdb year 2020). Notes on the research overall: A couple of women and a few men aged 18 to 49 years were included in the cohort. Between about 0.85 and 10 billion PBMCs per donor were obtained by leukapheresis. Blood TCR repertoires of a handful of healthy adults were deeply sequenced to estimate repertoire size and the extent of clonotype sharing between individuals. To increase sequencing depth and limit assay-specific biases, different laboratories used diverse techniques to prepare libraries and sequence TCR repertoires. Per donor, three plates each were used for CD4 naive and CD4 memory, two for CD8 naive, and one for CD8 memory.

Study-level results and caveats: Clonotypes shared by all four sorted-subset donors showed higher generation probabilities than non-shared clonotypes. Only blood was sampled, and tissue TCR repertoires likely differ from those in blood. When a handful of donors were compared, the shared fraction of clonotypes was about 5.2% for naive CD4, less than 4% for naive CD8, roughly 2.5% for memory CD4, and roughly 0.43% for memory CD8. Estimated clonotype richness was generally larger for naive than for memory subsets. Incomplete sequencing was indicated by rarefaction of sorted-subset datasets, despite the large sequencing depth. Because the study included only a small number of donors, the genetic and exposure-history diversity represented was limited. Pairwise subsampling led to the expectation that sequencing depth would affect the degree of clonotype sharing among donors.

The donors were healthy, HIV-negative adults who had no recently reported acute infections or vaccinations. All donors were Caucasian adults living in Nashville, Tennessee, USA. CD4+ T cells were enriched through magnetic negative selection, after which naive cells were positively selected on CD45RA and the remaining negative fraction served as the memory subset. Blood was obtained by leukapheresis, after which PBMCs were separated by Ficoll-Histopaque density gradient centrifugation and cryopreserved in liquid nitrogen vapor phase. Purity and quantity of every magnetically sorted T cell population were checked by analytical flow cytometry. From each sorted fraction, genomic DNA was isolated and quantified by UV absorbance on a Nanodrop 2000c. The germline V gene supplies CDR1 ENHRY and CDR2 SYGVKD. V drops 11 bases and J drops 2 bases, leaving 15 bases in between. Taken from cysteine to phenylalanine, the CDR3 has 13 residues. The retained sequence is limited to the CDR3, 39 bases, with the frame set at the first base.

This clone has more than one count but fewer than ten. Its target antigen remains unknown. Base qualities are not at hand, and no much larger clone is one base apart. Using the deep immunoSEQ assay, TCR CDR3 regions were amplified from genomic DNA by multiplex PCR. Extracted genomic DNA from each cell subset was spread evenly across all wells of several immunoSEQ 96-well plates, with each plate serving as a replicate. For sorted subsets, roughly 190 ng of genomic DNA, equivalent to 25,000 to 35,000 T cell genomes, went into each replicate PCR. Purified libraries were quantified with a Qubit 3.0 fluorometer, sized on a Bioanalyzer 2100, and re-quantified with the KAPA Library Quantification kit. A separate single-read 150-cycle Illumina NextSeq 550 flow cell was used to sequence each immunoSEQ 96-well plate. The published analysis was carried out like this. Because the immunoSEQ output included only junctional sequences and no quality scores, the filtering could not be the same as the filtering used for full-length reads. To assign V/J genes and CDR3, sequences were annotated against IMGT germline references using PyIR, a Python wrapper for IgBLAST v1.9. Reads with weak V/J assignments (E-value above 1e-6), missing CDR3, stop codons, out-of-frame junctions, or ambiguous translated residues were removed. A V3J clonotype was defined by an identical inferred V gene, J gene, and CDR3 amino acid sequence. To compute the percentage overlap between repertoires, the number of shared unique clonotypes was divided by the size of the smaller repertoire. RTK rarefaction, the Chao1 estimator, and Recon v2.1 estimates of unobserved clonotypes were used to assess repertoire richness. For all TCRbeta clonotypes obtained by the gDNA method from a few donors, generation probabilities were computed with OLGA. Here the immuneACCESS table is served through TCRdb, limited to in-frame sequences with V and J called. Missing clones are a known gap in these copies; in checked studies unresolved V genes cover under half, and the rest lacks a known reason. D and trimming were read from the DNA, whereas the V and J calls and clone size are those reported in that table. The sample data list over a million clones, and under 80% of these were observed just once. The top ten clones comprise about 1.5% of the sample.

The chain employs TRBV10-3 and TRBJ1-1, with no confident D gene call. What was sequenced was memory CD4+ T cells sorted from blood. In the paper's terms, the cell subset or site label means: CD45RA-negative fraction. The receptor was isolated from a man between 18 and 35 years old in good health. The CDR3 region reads CAGRGSTNTEAFF. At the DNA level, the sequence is TGTGCCGGCCGGGGTAGTACTAACACTGAAGCTTTCTTT.